The 8 T cell receptor beta chains given below trace back to one sample, sequenced in a study of liver allograft versus peripheral blood T cells. As for the study in general: Comparisons were made between T cell receptor repertoires found in transplanted livers and those circulating in recipients' peripheral blood.

TCRdb passed the reads through MiXCR, listing each CDR3 protein once. The sample holds under 1,500 distinct CDR3 sequences; around 11% are singletons and the top ten take around 8.5%. The source of these receptors is a human patient who had a liver transplant. Some T cells may have come from the graft donor.

A few counts support this clonotype. J is TRBJ1-1 and V is TRBV6-5; TRBD1 might be the D (6 bases). The V end lost 5 bases, the J end lost 11 bases, and 18 bases lay between the germline ends. Germline V gene sequence: CDR1 MNHEY, CDR2 SVGAGI. This CDR3 comprises 13 residues. The DNA of the CDR3 is TGTGCCAGCAGTCTTGGGACACCCGCGGAGGCTTTCTTT. Translation: CASSLGTPAEAFF.

With respect to this clonotype: This likely stems from a read error, as it lies one base from a far larger clone. The J gene is TRBJ1-2, the V gene TRBV6-1, with 7 bases lining up with TRBD1. The CDR3 contains 15 residues. Per the germline V gene, CDR1 is MNHNS and CDR2 is SASEGT. With V trimmed by 6 bases and J by 1 base, 8 bases remained unmatched. This CDR3 reads CASSETGRDNYGYTF. DNA for the CDR3: TGTGCCAGCAGCGAGACAGGGAGAGATAACTATGGCTACACCTTC.

This clonotype rates as medium-sized (0.01 to 0.1%). The CDR3 loop reads CASSLETLGSPLHF. The CDR3 DNA reads TGTGCCAGCAGCTTAGAGACCCTTGGTTCACCCCTCCACTTT. This chain connects TRBV7-9 to TRBJ1-6, with unresolved D. Trimming took 1 base from V and 9 from J, leaving 10 bases between them. Germline CDR1 reads SEHNR; CDR2 reads FQNEAQ (reference sequence). This CDR3 has 14 amino acids.

By sample fraction, this clonotype is medium-sized. The chain joins TRBV18 to TRBJ1-1; a possible D gene is TRBD1 (5 bases). Germline V gene sequence: CDR1 KGHSH, CDR2 LQKENI. The V and J ends lost 4 bases and 4 bases respectively, with 7 bases between them. The CDR3 length is 12 residues. The CDR3, as DNA: TGTGCCAGCTCACAGACAGCCACTGAAGCTTTCTTT. As protein: CASSQTATEAFF.

In this sample, this clonotype turned up many times. The chain has TRBV2 and TRBJ1-3, with TRBD1 identical over 7 bases. J was trimmed by 2 bases and V by 5 bases; bases with no gene match: 6. There are 15 residues in the CDR3. Germline CDR1 SNHLY, CDR2 FYNNEI. The CDR3 nucleotides are TGTGCCAGCAGTTCACTAACAGGGGCTGGAAACACCATATATTTT. This sequence encodes CASSSLTGAGNTIYF. Variable domain in full (rest from reference TRBV2 and TRBJ1-3): EPEVTQTPSHQVTQMGQEVILRCVPISNHLYFYWYRQILGQKVEFLVSFYNNEISEKSEIFDDQFSVERPDGSNFTLKIRSTKLEDSAMYFCASSSLTGAGNTIYFGEGSWLTVV.

The chain combines TRBV10-3 with TRBJ1-5, with D perhaps TRBD1 (6 bases). Germline lookup yields CDR1 ENHRY and CDR2 SYGVKD. The V end was cut by 6 bases, the J end by 1 base, with 10 bases between. The CDR3 sequence is 14 residues long. The CDR3 DNA reads as TGTGCCATCAGGGCGGACAGCAGCAATCAGCCCCAGCATTTT. It specifies CAIRADSSNQPQHF.

This clonotype was observed at least ten times. V and J are TRBV11-3 and TRBJ2-2, with D perhaps TRBD1 or TRBD2 (5 bases each). Germline CDR1 and CDR2: SGHNT and YENEEA. Between the trimmed V and J ends, which lost 1 base and 4 bases, there was a span of 13 bases. This CDR3 has 16 residues. CDR3 sequence (DNA): TGTGCCAGCAGCTTAGGTGGCAGGGACGGCACCGGGGAGCTGTTTTTT. This gives the protein CASSLGGRDGTGELFF.

By sample fraction, this clonotype is large (0.1 to 1%). The chain joins TRBV7-9 to TRBJ1-3; 7 positions match TRBD1. CDR1 is SEHNR, CDR2 FQNEAQ, per germline (reference sequence). V lost 1 base, J lost 8 bases, and 5 bases stayed unmatched. This CDR3 is built from 14 residues. In nucleotides, the CDR3 is TGTGCCAGCAGCTTAGAAGACAGGGCATACACCATATATTTT. Amino acid sequence: CASSLEDRAYTIYF.